Here is one T cell receptor (beta chain) with its context. Its specificity is unknown. TCRdb's table, derived via immunoSEQ multiplex PCR, lists solely in-frame clones and lacks some. Of 150,000 to 200,000 clones in the sample, around 93% are singletons; the top ten hold 1.2% to 1.5%. The data were obtained in a study of T cell responses to AZD1222 COVID-19 vaccine. Study as a whole: Second doses were pooled across both intervals (about 4 or about 12 weeks). Whole-study results and caveats: Spike-specific TCR depth and breadth grew after two AZD1222 doses. Unmutated variant regions are reportedly targeted by nearly half of spike-specific TCRs.

This specimen consisted of peripheral blood, obtained on day 0 of AZD1222 vaccination. This clonotype was sampled from an adult in good health.

CDR3 bases: TGTGCTACCCAGGACTACAGCTCCTACAATGAGCAGTTCTTC. It yields the protein CATQDYSSYNEQFF. This chain joins TRBV12-5 and TRBJ2-1; D may be TRBD2 (6 bases). The length of the CDR3 is 14 residues. Germline V lookup: CDR1 LGHNT, CDR2 FRNRAP. V gave up 10 bases and J gave up 0 bases, with 13 bases separating them.